A selection of T cell receptor beta chains follows, all from one sample in a study of cytomegalovirus exposure and HLA in healthy donors. Generated by immunoSEQ multiplex PCR, the TCRdb table keeps only in-frame clones and is missing some. The repertoire includes about 120,000 clones, 80% of them detected once, and approximately 8.8% sits in the top ten. Sequencing input: PBMCs. Source of these receptors: a female donor in good health and CMV-seropositive. Both conserved end residues are part of each CDR3. D genes are given only for firm matches. A row's size may be missing; if present it is once, few, many or a size class.

J gene: TRBJ2-2
clone size: NA
V gene: TRBV9
D gene: TRBD2
CDR3 DNA: TGTGCCAGCAGCGTAGCTCTAGCGGGGGGGCATGACACCGGGGAGCTGTTTTTT
CDR3 protein: CASSVALAGGHDTGELFF

J gene: TRBJ1-4
clone size: once
V gene: TRBV5-8
D gene: NA
CDR3 DNA: TGTGCCAGCAGCCGAGACGGAACGGAGGAAAAACTGTTTTTT
CDR3 protein: CASSRDGTEEKLFF

J gene: TRBJ2-5
clone size: NA
V gene: TRBV7-2
D gene: TRBD2
CDR3 DNA: TGTGCCAGCAGCCGCGGGACTAGCGGGGGACAAGAGACCCAGTACTTC
CDR3 protein: CASSRGTSGGQETQYF

J gene: TRBJ2-1
clone size: NA
V gene: TRBV19
D gene: TRBD2
CDR3 DNA: TGTGCCAGTAGTATCTACGGGGGGACCAATGAGCAGTTCTTC
CDR3 protein: CASSIYGGTNEQFF

J gene: TRBJ2-5
clone size: NA
V gene: TRBV12-5
D gene: NA
CDR3 DNA: TGTGCTAGTGCCCCCGACCGGGTCCAAGAGACCCAGTACTTC
CDR3 protein: CASAPDRVQETQYF

J gene: TRBJ1-4
clone size: NA
V gene: TRBV10-3
D gene: NA
CDR3 DNA: TGTGCCATCAGTGACGGGGGGGAAGAAAAACTGTTTTTT
CDR3 protein: CAISDGGEEKLFF

J gene: TRBJ2-3
clone size: NA
V gene: TRBV19
D gene: TRBD2
CDR3 DNA: TGTGCCAGTAGTTCGGGGGGGCTGGGAAAAGATACGCAGTATTTT
CDR3 protein: CASSSGGLGKDTQYF

J gene: TRBJ1-1
clone size: NA
V gene: TRBV7-2
D gene: NA
CDR3 DNA: TGTGCCAGCAGCCCCTCCGGTTACACTGAAGCTTTCTTT
CDR3 protein: CASSPSGYTEAFF

J gene: TRBJ1-6
clone size: once
V gene: TRBV27
D gene: TRBD1
CDR3 DNA: TGTGCCAGCAGTCCAGAGGGGGCGAGCTCCTATAATTCACCCCTCCACTTT
CDR3 protein: CASSPEGASSYNSPLHF

J gene: TRBJ1-6
clone size: NA
V gene: TRBV5-1
D gene: TRBD1
CDR3 DNA: TGCGCCACCTCGACCGGGACAGATTCACCCCTCCACTTT
CDR3 protein: CATSTGTDSPLHF

J gene: TRBJ2-5
clone size: NA
V gene: TRBV19
D gene: TRBD1
CDR3 DNA: TGTGCCAGTAGTGCTACAGGGGGCTGGGAGACCCAGTACTTC
CDR3 protein: CASSATGGWETQYF

J gene: TRBJ1-2
clone size: NA
V gene: TRBV5-1
D gene: TRBD1
CDR3 DNA: TGCGCCAGCAGCTTGAACCAAGACAGGGGTGGCGGCTACACCTTC
CDR3 protein: CASSLNQDRGGGYTF

J gene: TRBJ2-7
clone size: few
V gene: TRBV7-2
D gene: NA
CDR3 DNA: TGTGCCAGCAGCTTAGCTCGACAGAACGAGCAGTACTTC
CDR3 protein: CASSLARQNEQYF

J gene: TRBJ1-1
clone size: NA
V gene: TRBV7-9
D gene: NA
CDR3 DNA: TGTGCCAGCAGCTTACCCGCCGCCCCTACTACTGAAGCTTTCTTT
CDR3 protein: CASSLPAAPTTEAFF